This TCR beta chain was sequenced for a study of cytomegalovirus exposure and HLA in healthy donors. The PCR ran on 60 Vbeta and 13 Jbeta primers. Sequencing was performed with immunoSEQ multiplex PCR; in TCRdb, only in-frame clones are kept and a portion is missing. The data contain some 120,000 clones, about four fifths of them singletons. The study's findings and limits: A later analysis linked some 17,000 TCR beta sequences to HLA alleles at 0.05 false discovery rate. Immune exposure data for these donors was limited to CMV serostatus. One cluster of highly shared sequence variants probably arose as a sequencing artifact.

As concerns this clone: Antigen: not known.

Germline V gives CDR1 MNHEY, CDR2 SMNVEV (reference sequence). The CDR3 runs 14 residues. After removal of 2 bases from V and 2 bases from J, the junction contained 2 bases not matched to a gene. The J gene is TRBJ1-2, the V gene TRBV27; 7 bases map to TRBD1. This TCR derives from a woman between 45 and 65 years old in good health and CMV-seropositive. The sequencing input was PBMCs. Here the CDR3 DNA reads TGTGCCAGCAGTTTAGTGGGACAGAACTATGGCTACACCTTC. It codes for CASSLVGQNYGYTF.